Here is one TCR beta chain with its context. What it recognizes is unknown. The record originates from a study of T cells in Graves' hyperthyroidism and ophthalmopathy. Findings and caveats of the study: In blood, most of the thyroid clonotypes expanded above 0.001 were also present. The authors' 13 V-J model separated ophthalmopathy from stable hyperthyroidism.

Among the patients, aged 18 to 65, hyperthyroidism was newly diagnosed and had lasted under 2 months. Patients with uncontrolled infections, other autoimmune diseases, pregnancy or lactation were excluded. This CDR3 is built from 16 residues. Trimming took off 2 bases at V and 0 bases at J, with 8 bases between the two ends. The V gene's germline CDR1 is ENHRY and CDR2 SYGVKD. TCR beta CDR3 regions were amplified from RNA transcripts. With the HTBI primer set, the TCR CDR3 went through a first round of RT-PCR. Via MiXCR, TCRdb re-called the multiplex PCR reads, giving one row per CDR3 protein. Seen here are hundreds of thousands of distinct CDR3 sequences, 46% observed once, and the top ten hold about 8.2%.

Sequenced input: peripheral blood or thyroid tissue (not recorded which). J is TRBJ2-6 and V is TRBV10-3, with D tentatively TRBD1 (6 bases). The sequence was collected from a woman aged 18-29 years with Graves' hyperthyroidism. The CDR3 DNA reads as TGTGCCATCAGTGAGGACAGGAGCTCTGGGGCCAACGTCCTGACTTTC. It specifies CAISEDRSSGANVLTF.